The rows below give T cell receptor beta chains drawn from one sample of a study of T cell repertoires in cytomegalovirus infection. TCRdb processed the reads anew with MiXCR; each CDR3 protein has one entry. This table holds about 450,000 distinct CDR3 sequences, approximately 33% found once. Sequencing was performed on PBMCs. Every receptor here comes from a human donor in good health (CMV status not recorded). Some clones in this sample may be carry-over from other donors' samples. The CDR3 runs from the conserved cysteine through the conserved F or W. The D gene is left open where the match is weak. Not every row has a clone size; where given, it reads once, few, many or a size class.

CDR3 length: 16
J gene: TRBJ1-3
V gene: TRBV6-1
clone size: .
D gene: .
CDR3 DNA: TGTGCCAGCAGTGACCCTCAGCCCCGCTCTGGAAACACCATATATTTT
CDR3 protein: CASSDPQPRSGNTIYF

CDR3 length: 14
J gene: TRBJ2-7
V gene: TRBV6-1
clone size: many
D gene: .
CDR3 DNA: TGTGCCAGCAGTACCGAAACAGGGTATGGTGAGCAGTACTTC
CDR3 protein: CASSTETGYGEQYF

CDR3 length: 12
J gene: TRBJ2-7
V gene: TRBV20-1
clone size: few
D gene: .
CDR3 DNA: TGCAGTGCTAGAGGGGGTATATACGAGCAGTACTTC
CDR3 protein: CSARGGIYEQYF

CDR3 length: 15
J gene: TRBJ2-3
V gene: TRBV6-6
clone size: few
D gene: .
CDR3 DNA: TGTGCCAGCAGTTACCTCGGGAGAAGCACAGATACGCAGTATTTT
CDR3 protein: CASSYLGRSTDTQYF

CDR3 length: 12
J gene: TRBJ2-2
V gene: TRBV6-8
clone size: few
D gene: .
CDR3 DNA: TGTGCCAGCAGTTACTCGGGCGGGGAGCTGTTTTTT
CDR3 protein: CASSYSGGELFF

CDR3 length: 14
J gene: TRBJ1-3
V gene: TRBV25-1
clone size: .
D gene: .
CDR3 DNA: TGTGCCAGCAGTGAATCGGTTAGAGGAAACACCATATATTTT
CDR3 protein: CASSESVRGNTIYF

CDR3 length: 17
J gene: TRBJ2-5
V gene: TRBV12-3/TRBV12-4
clone size: once
D gene: TRBD1
CDR3 DNA: TGTGCCAGCAGTTTAGTGGACAGGGGCGCGCTACAAGAGACCCCGTACTTC
CDR3 protein: CASSLVDRGALQETPYF

CDR3 length: 16
J gene: TRBJ1-1
V gene: TRBV11-1
clone size: .
D gene: TRBD1
CDR3 DNA: TGTGCCAGCAGCCCACGAGGGGGCGGGGTGAACACTGAAGCTTTCTTT
CDR3 protein: CASSPRGGGVNTEAFF

CDR3 length: 16
J gene: TRBJ1-3
V gene: TRBV7-2
clone size: many
D gene: .
CDR3 DNA: TGTGCCAGCAGCTTAAGTGGAGGGGGGTTCGGAAACACCATATATTTT
CDR3 protein: CASSLSGGGFGNTIYF

CDR3 length: 13
J gene: TRBJ2-7
V gene: TRBV19
clone size: .
D gene: .
CDR3 DNA: TGTGCCAGTAGTTTCTTGGGGAGAGCCGAGCAGTACTTC
CDR3 protein: CASSFLGRAEQYF

CDR3 length: 17
J gene: TRBJ2-5
V gene: TRBV15
clone size: .
D gene: TRBD2
CDR3 DNA: TGTGTCACAAGCAGAGTTCTAGCGGACCCGTACCAAGAGACCCCGTACTTC
CDR3 protein: CVTSRVLADPYQETPYF

CDR3 length: 16
J gene: TRBJ2-5
V gene: TRBV9
clone size: .
D gene: .
CDR3 DNA: TGTGCCAGCAGCGTAGAGGCGGGGGCGCCACAAGAGACCCAGTACTTC
CDR3 protein: CASSVEAGAPQETQYF

CDR3 length: 11
J gene: TRBJ2-7
V gene: TRBV7-2
clone size: .
D gene: .
CDR3 DNA: TGTGCCAGCAGCCGAGCCGACGAGCAGTACTTC
CDR3 protein: CASSRADEQYF

CDR3 length: 16
J gene: TRBJ2-1
V gene: TRBV24-1
clone size: few
D gene: TRBD1
CDR3 DNA: TGTGCCACCAGTGACCCAAGAGGGGACAGGGGCCATGAGCAGTTCTTC
CDR3 protein: CATSDPRGDRGHEQFF

CDR3 length: 13
J gene: TRBJ2-1
V gene: TRBV4-3
clone size: few
D gene: TRBD1
CDR3 DNA: TGCGCCAGCAGCCACTCGACCGGGACAGGGGAGTTCTTC
CDR3 protein: CASSHSTGTGEFF

CDR3 length: 12
J gene: TRBJ1-2
V gene: TRBV19
clone size: .
D gene: .
CDR3 DNA: TGTGCCAGTCTCGGAGTTAACTATGGCTACACCTTC
CDR3 protein: CASLGVNYGYTF

CDR3 length: 12
J gene: TRBJ2-3
V gene: TRBV14
clone size: .
D gene: .
CDR3 DNA: TGTGCCAGCAGCCAAACAGTAGATACGCAGTATTTT
CDR3 protein: CASSQTVDTQYF

CDR3 length: 15
J gene: TRBJ2-5
V gene: TRBV19
clone size: .
D gene: TRBD1
CDR3 DNA: TGTGCCAGTAGTATCCCTGGACAGGGCCAAGAGACCCAGTACTTC
CDR3 protein: CASSIPGQGQETQYF

CDR3 length: 13
J gene: TRBJ2-5
V gene: TRBV10-3
clone size: few
D gene: .
CDR3 DNA: TGTGCCGTCGGGGTCACAGGGATGGAGACCCAGTACTTC
CDR3 protein: CAVGVTGMETQYF

CDR3 length: 15
J gene: TRBJ1-5
V gene: TRBV4-2
clone size: .
D gene: .
CDR3 DNA: TGTGCCAGCAGCCAAGGTGGACGGGATAATCAGCCCCAGCATTTT
CDR3 protein: CASSQGGRDNQPQHF

CDR3 length: 15
J gene: TRBJ2-5
V gene: TRBV6-1
clone size: many
D gene: TRBD2
CDR3 DNA: TGTGCCAGCAGGCTCACTAGCGGGGGGACGGAGACCCAGTACTTC
CDR3 protein: CASRLTSGGTETQYF

CDR3 length: 16
J gene: TRBJ1-2
V gene: TRBV18
clone size: .
D gene: TRBD1
CDR3 DNA: TGTGCCAGCTCCCACGAGGGGACAGCTGCTAACTATGGCTACACCTTC
CDR3 protein: CASSHEGTAANYGYTF

CDR3 length: 16
J gene: TRBJ1-3
V gene: TRBV7-6
clone size: .
D gene: .
CDR3 DNA: TGTGCCAGCAGCCCGCGTACGGTTGGCTCTGGAAACACCATATATTTT
CDR3 protein: CASSPRTVGSGNTIYF

CDR3 length: 15
J gene: TRBJ2-3
V gene: TRBV2
clone size: once
D gene: TRBD2
CDR3 DNA: TGTGCCAGCAGTGATAGCGGGGTCGCCACAGATACGCAGTATTTT
CDR3 protein: CASSDSGVATDTQYF

CDR3 length: 21
J gene: TRBJ2-7
V gene: TRBV7-2
clone size: few
D gene: TRBD2
CDR3 DNA: TGTGCCAGCAGCTTAGCGGCCCTGCATTCTAGCGGGGGGCTGAGCTCCTACGAGCAGTACTTC
CDR3 protein: CASSLAALHSSGGLSSYEQYF

CDR3 length: 15
J gene: TRBJ1-1
V gene: TRBV19
clone size: .
D gene: TRBD1
CDR3 DNA: TGTGCCAGTAGTATCGTCAGGGGGGTTGGCACTGAAGCTTTCTTT
CDR3 protein: CASSIVRGVGTEAFF

CDR3 length: 15
J gene: TRBJ1-2
V gene: TRBV19
clone size: .
D gene: TRBD1
CDR3 DNA: TGTGCCAGTTTCACTCCGGGACAGGGAAACTATGGCTACACCTTC
CDR3 protein: CASFTPGQGNYGYTF

CDR3 length: 15
J gene: TRBJ2-3
V gene: TRBV7-8
clone size: many
D gene: TRBD2
CDR3 DNA: TGTGCCAGCAGCACTAGCGGGGGGCCCACAGATACGCAGTATTTT
CDR3 protein: CASSTSGGPTDTQYF

CDR3 length: 17
J gene: TRBJ2-5
V gene: TRBV7-6
clone size: few
D gene: .
CDR3 DNA: TGTGCTAGCAGCTTTTTCCCCGCCGGCGGGGACCAAGAGACCCAGTACTTC
CDR3 protein: CASSFFPAGGDQETQYF

CDR3 length: 15
J gene: TRBJ2-3
V gene: TRBV7-2
clone size: few
D gene: TRBD1
CDR3 DNA: TGTGCCAGCAGCATGGACAGGGGGCCGACAGATACGCAGTATTTT
CDR3 protein: CASSMDRGPTDTQYF

CDR3 length: 13
J gene: TRBJ1-1
V gene: TRBV4-1
clone size: .
D gene: .
CDR3 DNA: TGCGCCAGCAGCCAAGGAGGGGATGATGAAGCTTTCTTT
CDR3 protein: CASSQGGDDEAFF

CDR3 length: 13
J gene: TRBJ2-3
V gene: TRBV7-2
clone size: many
D gene: .
CDR3 DNA: TGTGCCAGCAGCTTAGCGCTGGGGGATACGCAGTATTTT
CDR3 protein: CASSLALGDTQYF

CDR3 length: 13
J gene: TRBJ2-7
V gene: TRBV20-1
clone size: .
D gene: .
CDR3 DNA: TGCAGTGCTACGGCGGACAGCACCTACGAGCAGTACTTC
CDR3 protein: CSATADSTYEQYF

CDR3 length: 14
J gene: TRBJ2-5
V gene: TRBV7-6
clone size: many
D gene: TRBD2
CDR3 DNA: TGTGCCAGCAGCTTACCAGCGGGGGGAGAGACCCAGTACTTC
CDR3 protein: CASSLPAGGETQYF

CDR3 length: 15
J gene: TRBJ1-6
V gene: TRBV25-1
clone size: .
D gene: .
CDR3 DNA: TGTGCCAGCCGGCAGGGTGGCTCCTATAATTCACCCCGCCACTTT
CDR3 protein: CASRQGGSYNSPRHF

CDR3 length: 18
J gene: TRBJ1-5
V gene: TRBV12-3/TRBV12-4
clone size: .
D gene: .
CDR3 DNA: TGTGCCAGCAGTTTTTTTCTATTTGCGACCCAGAGCAATCAGCCCCAGCATTTT
CDR3 protein: CASSFFLFATQSNQPQHF

CDR3 length: 13
J gene: TRBJ1-2
V gene: TRBV19
clone size: .
D gene: .
CDR3 DNA: TGTGCAGACCGGGGGGGTGCACACTTTGCCTACACCTTC
CDR3 protein: CADRGGAHFAYTF

CDR3 length: 15
J gene: TRBJ1-4
V gene: TRBV12-3/TRBV12-4
clone size: many
D gene: .
CDR3 DNA: TGTGCCAGCAGCTCCCTACAGGGCGCTATAGCAAAACTGTTTTTT
CDR3 protein: CASSSLQGAIAKLFF

CDR3 length: 18
J gene: TRBJ2-4
V gene: TRBV23-1
clone size: few
D gene: TRBD1
CDR3 DNA: TGCGCCAGCAGTCAATCTGCCGGACAGGGAAAAAACCAAAACATTCAGTACTTC
CDR3 protein: CASSQSAGQGKNQNIQYF

CDR3 length: 18
J gene: TRBJ2-3
V gene: TRBV7-8
clone size: many
D gene: TRBD2
CDR3 DNA: TGTGCCAGCAGCTTATCCGGGGTCGGACTAGCTAGCACAGATACGCAGTATTTT
CDR3 protein: CASSLSGVGLASTDTQYF

CDR3 length: 16
J gene: TRBJ1-1
V gene: TRBV6-8
clone size: .
D gene: .
CDR3 DNA: TGTGCCAGCAGTTACAGTAACGGGGCCTTGAACACTGAAGCTTTCTTT
CDR3 protein: CASSYSNGALNTEAFF

CDR3 length: 13
J gene: TRBJ2-5
V gene: TRBV6-8
clone size: .
D gene: .
CDR3 DNA: TGTGCCAGCAGTTACTCTGTTCAAGAGACCCAGTACTTC
CDR3 protein: CASSYSVQETQYF

CDR3 length: 14
J gene: TRBJ1-4
V gene: TRBV7-2
clone size: many
D gene: .
CDR3 DNA: TGTGCCAGCAGCTTAGCGTGGACAGATGAAAAACTGTTTTTT
CDR3 protein: CASSLAWTDEKLFF

CDR3 length: 18
J gene: TRBJ2-7
V gene: TRBV6-2/TRBV6-3
clone size: few
D gene: TRBD2
CDR3 DNA: TGTGCCAGCAGTTACGCGGCTAGCGGGGGATGGAGCTCCTACGAGCAGTACTTC
CDR3 protein: CASSYAASGGWSSYEQYF

CDR3 length: 15
J gene: TRBJ2-7
V gene: TRBV6-5
clone size: .
D gene: .
CDR3 DNA: TGTGCCAGCAGCCCCGGGGCAGAAAGCTCCTACGAGCAGTACTTC
CDR3 protein: CASSPGAESSYEQYF

CDR3 length: 17
J gene: TRBJ2-2
V gene: TRBV5-1
clone size: few
D gene: TRBD1
CDR3 DNA: TGCGCCAGCAGCTTGGATGTCCAGGGGGCGAACACCGGGGAGCTGTTTTTT
CDR3 protein: CASSLDVQGANTGELFF